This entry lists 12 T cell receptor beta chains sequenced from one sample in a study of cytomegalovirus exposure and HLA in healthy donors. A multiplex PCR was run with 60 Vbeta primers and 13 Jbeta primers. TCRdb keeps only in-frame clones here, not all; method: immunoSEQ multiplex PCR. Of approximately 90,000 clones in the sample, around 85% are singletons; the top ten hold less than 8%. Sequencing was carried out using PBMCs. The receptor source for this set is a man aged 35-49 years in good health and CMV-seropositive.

CDR3 loop: CASSPEGVSGNTIYF. The CDR3 nucleotides read TGTGCCAGCTCACCAGAGGGGGTGTCTGGAAACACCATATATTTT. J is TRBJ1-3 and V is TRBV18; D may be TRBD1 (6 bases). V lost 2 bases and J lost 1, with 9 bases in between. The CDR3 is made up of 15 amino acids. The V gene's germline CDR1 is KGHSH and CDR2 LQKENI.

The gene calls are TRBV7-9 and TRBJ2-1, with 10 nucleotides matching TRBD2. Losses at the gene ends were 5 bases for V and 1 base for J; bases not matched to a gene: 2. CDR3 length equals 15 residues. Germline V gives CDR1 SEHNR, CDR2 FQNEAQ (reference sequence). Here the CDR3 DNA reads TGTGCCAGCAGCCTACTAGCGGGATCCTACAATGAGCAGTTCTTC. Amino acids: CASSLLAGSYNEQFF.

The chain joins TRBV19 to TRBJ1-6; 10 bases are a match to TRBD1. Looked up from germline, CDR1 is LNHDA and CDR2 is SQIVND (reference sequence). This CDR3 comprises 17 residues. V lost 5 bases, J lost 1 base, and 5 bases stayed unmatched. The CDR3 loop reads CASSLRQGASYNSPLHF. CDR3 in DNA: TGTGCCAGTAGTCTCCGACAGGGGGCTTCCTATAATTCACCCCTCCACTTT.

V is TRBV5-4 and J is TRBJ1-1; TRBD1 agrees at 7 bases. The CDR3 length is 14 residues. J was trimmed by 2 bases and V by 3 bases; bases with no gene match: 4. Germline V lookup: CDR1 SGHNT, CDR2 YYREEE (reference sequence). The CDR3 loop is CASSYRGGNTEAFF. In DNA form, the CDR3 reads TGTGCCAGCAGCTACAGGGGAGGCAACACTGAAGCTTTCTTT.

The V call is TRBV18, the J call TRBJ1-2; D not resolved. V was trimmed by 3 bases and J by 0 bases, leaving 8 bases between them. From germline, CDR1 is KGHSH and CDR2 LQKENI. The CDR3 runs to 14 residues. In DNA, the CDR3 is TGTGCCAGCTCACCTAATAGAGCTAACTATGGCTACACCTTC. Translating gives CASSPNRANYGYTF.

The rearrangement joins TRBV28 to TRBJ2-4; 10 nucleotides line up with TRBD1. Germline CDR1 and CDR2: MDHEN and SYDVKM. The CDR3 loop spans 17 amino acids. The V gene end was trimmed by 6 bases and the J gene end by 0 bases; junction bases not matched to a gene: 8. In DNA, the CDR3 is TGTGCCAGCAGACCTATCGACAGGGGGCGAGCCAAAAACATTCAGTACTTC. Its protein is CASRPIDRGRAKNIQYF. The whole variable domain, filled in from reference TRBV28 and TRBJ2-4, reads DVKVTQSSRYLVKRTGEKVFLECVQDMDHENMFWYRQDPGLGLRLIYFSYDVKMKEKGDIPEGYSVSREKKERFSLILESASTNQTSMYLCASRPIDRGRAKNIQYFGAGTRLSVL.

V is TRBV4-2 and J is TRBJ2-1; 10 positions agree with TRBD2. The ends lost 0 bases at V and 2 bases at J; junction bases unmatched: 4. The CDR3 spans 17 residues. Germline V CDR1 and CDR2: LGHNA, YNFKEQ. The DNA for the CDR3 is TGTGCCAGCAGCCAAGAAGGGACTAGCGACGCCTACAATGAGCAGTTCTTC. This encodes CASSQEGTSDAYNEQFF.

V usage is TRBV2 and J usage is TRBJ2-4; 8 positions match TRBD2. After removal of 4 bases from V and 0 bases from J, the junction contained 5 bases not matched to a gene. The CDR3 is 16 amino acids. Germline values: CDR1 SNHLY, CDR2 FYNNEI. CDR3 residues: CASSARGGLAKNIQYF. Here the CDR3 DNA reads TGTGCCAGCAGTGCCCGGGGGGGACTAGCCAAAAACATTCAGTACTTC.

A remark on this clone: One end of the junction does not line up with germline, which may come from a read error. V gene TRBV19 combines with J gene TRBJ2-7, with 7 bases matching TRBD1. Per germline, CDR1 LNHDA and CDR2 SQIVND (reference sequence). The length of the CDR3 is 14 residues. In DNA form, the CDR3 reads TGTGCCAGTAGGCTGGACAGGCGCTCCTACGTGCAGTACTTC. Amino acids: CASRLDRRSYVQYF. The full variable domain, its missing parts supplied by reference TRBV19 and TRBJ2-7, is DGGITQSPKYLFRKEGQNVTLSCEQNLNHDAMYWYRQDPGQGLRLIYYSQIVNDFQKGDIAEGYSVSREKKESFPLTVTSAQKNPTAFYLCASRLDRRSYVQYFGPGTRLTVT.

CDR3 in amino acids: CASRNGGGYGYTF. In DNA form, the CDR3 reads TGTGCCAGCAGGAACGGGGGTGGCTATGGCTACACCTTC. This chain joins TRBV6-1 and TRBJ1-2, with a possible D match to TRBD1 (5 bases). The V and J ends lost 6 bases and 4 bases respectively, with 12 bases between them. CDR3 length equals 13 residues. Germline loops: CDR1 MNHNS, CDR2 SASEGT.

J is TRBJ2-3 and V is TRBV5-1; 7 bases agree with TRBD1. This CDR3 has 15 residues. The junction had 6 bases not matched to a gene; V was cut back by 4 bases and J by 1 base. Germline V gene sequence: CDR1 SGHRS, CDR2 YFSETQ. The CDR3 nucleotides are TGCGCCAGCAGCATACTTACAGGGGGCACAGATACGCAGTATTTT. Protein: CASSILTGGTDTQYF. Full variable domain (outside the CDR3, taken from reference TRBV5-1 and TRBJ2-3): KAGVTQTPRYLIKTRGQQVTLSCSPISGHRSVSWYQQTPGQGLQFLFEYFSETQRNKGNFPGRFSGRQFSNSRSEMNVSTLELGDSALYLCASSILTGGTDTQYFGPGTRLTVL.

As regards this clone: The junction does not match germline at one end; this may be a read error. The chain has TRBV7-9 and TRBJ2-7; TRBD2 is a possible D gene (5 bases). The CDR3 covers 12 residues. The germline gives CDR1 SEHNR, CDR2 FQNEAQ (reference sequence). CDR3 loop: CSSSLGRGEQYF. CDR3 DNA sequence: TGTTCCAGCAGCTTAGGTCGGGGCGAGCAGTACTTC.